Detailed here is one TCR beta chain. Its antigen remains unknown. CDR1 is LGHNT and CDR2 is FRNRAP in the germline V gene. The CDR3 consists of 15 residues. V shed 5 bases and J shed 2 bases, with 12 bases lying between them. The data derive from a study of spatial heterogeneity in lung cancer. Regarding time point: sample taken at primary tumor resection. TCRdb reprocessed the 5' RACE reads via MiXCR and lists one record per CDR3 protein. The table has roughly 10,000 distinct CDR3 sequences, 7.9% seen once. Findings of the study overall: Counts of expanded alpha and beta TCRs within tumors tracked the tumor nonsynonymous mutation count.

The sequencing here drew on lung tumor tissue, taken at surgery. The V and J genes are TRBV12-5 and TRBJ2-2, with no clear D. This clonotype was obtained from a female donor with early-stage non-small cell lung cancer. In DNA form, the CDR3 reads TGTGCTAGTGGTGCCCCCAGGATCAACACCGGGGAGCTGTTTTTT. As protein: CASGAPRINTGELFF.